This is a list of T cell receptor beta chains from one sample in a study of T cells after yellow fever vaccination. A single record per CDR3 protein comes from TCRdb applying MiXCR to the 5' RACE reads. The sample consists of some 160,000 distinct CDR3 sequences, 9.3% of them appearing once. Sequencing used CD8+ T cells sorted from PBMCs, obtained 45 days after the yellow fever booster vaccination. The source is a man between 18 and 35 years old who received the YFV17D yellow fever vaccine. Both conserved end residues are part of each CDR3. D genes are given only for firm matches.

TRBV4-1	TRBD1	TRBJ1-5	CASSRGTGRQPQHF
TRBV11-2	NA	TRBJ2-3	CASSPLPAETDTQYF
TRBV3-1	NA	TRBJ1-5	CASSQGAPWQPQHF
TRBV27	TRBD1	TRBJ1-2	CASSFDRDYGYTF
TRBV12-3/TRBV12-4	NA	TRBJ2-1	CASSLKESYNEQFF
TRBV14	NA	TRBJ1-1	CASSQAGALNTDAFF
TRBV5-1	TRBD1	TRBJ1-5	CASSLIQGEEPQHF
TRBV4-2	NA	TRBJ2-5	CASSQQETQYF
TRBV20-1	NA	TRBJ2-6	CSARGLGSGANVLTF
TRBV14	TRBD2	TRBJ2-1	CASSQVAGGNEQFF
TRBV5-5	NA	TRBJ2-3	CASSLAMNQDTQYF
TRBV4-3	TRBD1	TRBJ2-7	CASSQEAGTGSYEQYF
TRBV6-6	NA	TRBJ2-1	CASSFRNEQFF
TRBV6-5	NA	TRBJ1-2	CASSLMRGADYGYTF
TRBV5-4	TRBD2	TRBJ2-3	CASSLEASGARYTDTQYF
TRBV5-4	NA	TRBJ1-2	CASSLVPGTYGYTF
TRBV3-1	NA	TRBJ2-3	CASSQEAGTADTQYF
TRBV29-1	NA	TRBJ1-1	CSVEDRAEAFF
TRBV29-1	TRBD1	TRBJ2-7	CSVEARGMSSYEQYF
TRBV4-1	NA	TRBJ2-3	CASSQDGLTDTQYF
TRBV6-2/TRBV6-3	TRBD1	TRBJ2-5	CASSYSDRGLQETQYF
TRBV12-5	NA	TRBJ2-3	CASGPGTGNPSTDTQYF
TRBV6-2/TRBV6-3	TRBD1	TRBJ1-5	CASSWDSHPTNQPQHF
TRBV6-5	NA	TRBJ1-2	CASSYSTGDTRGYTF
TRBV9	NA	TRBJ2-5	CASSLQGSGTQYF
TRBV10-2	TRBD1	TRBJ1-2	CASSESGQPSNYGYTF
TRBV7-9	TRBD1	TRBJ1-1	CASSLTGGRGTEAFF
TRBV7-7	TRBD2	TRBJ2-1	CASSRGGQFDEQFF
TRBV27	NA	TRBJ2-5	CASSPTWGETQYF
TRBV7-3	TRBD2	TRBJ2-3	CASSAGGFTDTQYF
TRBV7-6	TRBD1	TRBJ2-3	CASSLGFDRGSDTQYF
TRBV4-2	TRBD1	TRBJ1-2	CASSRTGGDYGYTF
TRBV10-3	TRBD2	TRBJ2-2	CAIRDSGAGELFF
TRBV10-2	NA	TRBJ2-3	CASSDYITDTQYF
TRBV6-2/TRBV6-3	NA	TRBJ2-3	CASGLPWDTQYF
TRBV6-5	TRBD2	TRBJ2-5	CASSYASGGQETQYF
TRBV27	NA	TRBJ2-7	CASSLIGTGYEQYF